The 10 T cell receptor delta chains below all came from one sample that was sequenced in a study of γδ T cells in repeated Plasmodium falciparum infection. Bulk repertoires came from Vgamma9/Vdelta2+ or Vdelta2-negative gammadelta T cells flow-sorted from PBMC. TCRdb re-processed the multiplex PCR reads via CATT. The table lists 50,000 or so delta-chain clones, 1.5% to 2% of them singletons, with about 8.3% in the top ten. Sequencing used gamma-delta T cells from blood. These receptor sequences come from a pool of human donors (malaria-infected and uninfected, not separated).

This clone has more than one count but fewer than ten. TCRdb has a much larger clone's protein, which differs at residue 12 from the translation of this DNA, likely because of a read error; what is shown is the protein translated from the DNA. The chain links TRDV3 to TRDJ1; TRDD3 matches 9 bases. The J gene, left out of TCRdb, was set here by checking the DNA against germline. Germline loops: CDR1 TVYSNPD, CDR2 GDNSRS (reference sequence). The V and J ends lost 1 base and 0 bases, in that order; junction bases with no gene match: 15. The CDR3 is made up of 18 amino acids. Here the CDR3 reads CAFNRGRWGIKNTDKLIF. Written as DNA, the CDR3 is TGTGCCTTTAACAGGGGTCGTTGGGGGATAAAGAACACCGATAAACTCATCTTT.

Ten or more counts support this clone. The V and J genes are TRDV2 and TRDJ1; 7 nucleotides align to TRDD3. The germline V gene encodes CDR1 GEAIGNYY and CDR2 EKD. The CDR3 spans 18 residues. V lost 4 bases to trimming and J lost 0 bases; unmatched junction nucleotides: 16. CDR3 nucleotide sequence: TGTGCCTGTGATGAGGCTGGGGGTCCCCATCCGTACACCGATAAACTCATCTTT. Its protein is CACDEAGGPHPYTDKLIF.

In its sample, this clone is medium-sized. This sample also contains other DNA sequences that code for the same CDR3. The chain combines TRDV1 with TRDJ1; D is possibly TRDD3 (6 bases). This CDR3 has 19 residues. Between the trimmed V and J ends, which lost 5 bases and 2 bases, there was a span of 27 bases. Germline V gene lookup returns CDR1 TSWWSYY and CDR2 QGS. The CDR3: CALGFRKGPWDIKTDKLIF. CDR3 bases: TGTGCTCTTGGGTTCCGTAAGGGTCCCTGGGATATTAAGACCGATAAACTCATCTTT.

This clone was observed many times. The TCRdb protein comes from a much larger clone and disagrees with this DNA's translation at residue 10, likely due to a read error; the protein given here is derived from the DNA. V usage is TRDV2 and J usage is TRDJ1; maybe TRDD2 (6 bases). Germline-derived CDR1 and CDR2 are GEAIGNYY and EKD. This CDR3 region has 20 residues. The V and J ends lost 7 bases and 0 bases respectively, with 32 bases between them. CDR3 sequence (DNA): TGTGCCTGCAAGCTCTACACTCCTTCCCTGGGACTTATTTACACCGATAAACTCATCTTT. It translates to CACKLYTPSLGLIYTDKLIF.

This clone has just a few counts. V usage is TRDV1 and J usage is TRDJ1; D is perhaps TRDD2 (6 bases). No J gene is reported in TCRdb; it was inferred here by comparing the DNA with germline. The V end was cut by 4 bases, the J end by 7 bases, with 31 bases between. Germline assignment: CDR1 TSWWSYY and CDR2 QGS. The CDR3 is 19 amino acids. The CDR3 DNA is TGTGCTCTTGGGGCCCCCGGCATCCTACGTTCTACTGAATGCCCTAAACTCATCTTT. Encoded protein: CALGAPGILRSTECPKLIF.

Comment on this clone: TCRdb pairs this DNA with a much larger clone's protein that differs at residue 4, likely a read error; the protein shown was translated from the DNA. The rearrangement links TRDV2 to TRDJ1, with TRDD3 matching 12 bases. TCRdb does not report a J gene; here it was assigned by matching the DNA to germline references. The germline V gene has CDR1 GEAIGNYY and CDR2 EKD. This CDR3 is 19 amino acids long. The CDR3 region is CACNTLPPGGYGSTDKLIF. For the CDR3, the DNA is TGTGCCTGTAACACCCTGCCTCCTGGGGGATACGGAAGCACCGATAAACTCATCTTT.

The chain combines TRDV1 with TRDJ1, with 7 nucleotides matching TRDD2. The J gene is not listed in TCRdb, so it was assigned here from a DNA match to germline. The CDR3 is made up of 24 amino acids. J gave up 0 bases and V 1 base, and 29 bases lay outside the gene matches. Looked up from germline, CDR1 is TSWWSYY and CDR2 is QGS. The CDR3 DNA sequence: TGTGCTCTTGGGGAACCCCCCCGGGCCTATTCCTACCCCCGGGGCGGCTGGTACACCGATAAACTCATCTTT. Protein product: CALGEPPRAYSYPRGGWYTDKLIF.

The chain links TRDV1 to TRDJ1, with 7 positions matching TRDD3. In the absence of a J gene in TCRdb, the DNA was matched to germline to assign it here. The CDR3 totals 16 residues. The trim removed 2 bases at V and 7 bases at J, leaving 13 bases unmatched. Germline CDR1 reads TSWWSYY; CDR2 reads QGS. As DNA, the CDR3 is TGTGCTCTTGGGGAAAAGCATGGATACGCCAACGGTAAACTCATCTTT. Encoded protein: CALGEKHGYANGKLIF.

This clone was counted ten times or more. This sequence may be a read error, since a much larger clone differs from it by one base. J is TRDJ1 and V is TRDV1; D is undetermined. V was cut by 2 bases and J by 1 base, with 14 bases left in between. Germline assignment: CDR1 TSWWSYY and CDR2 QGS. This CDR3 has 16 residues. CDR3 protein: CALGETSPYSTDKLIF. CDR3 sequence (DNA): TGTGCTCTTGGGGAAACATCTCCCTATAGCACCGATAAACTCATCTTT.

This clone has ten or more counts. V gene TRDV1 combines with J gene TRDJ1; 9 bases are shared with TRDD3. This CDR3 has 16 amino acids. Germline V gene sequence: CDR1 TSWWSYY, CDR2 QGS. The V segment lost 8 bases and the J segment 8 bases; nucleotides outside the gene matches: 18. The CDR3 here is CALRALIPSGDTKLIF. The CDR3 nucleotides are TGTGCTCTTAGGGCCTTAATCCCAAGTGGGGATACGAAACTCATCTTT.